The 26 T cell receptor beta chains below all came from one sample that was sequenced in a study of T cells in Graves' hyperthyroidism and ophthalmopathy. Amplification yielded TCR beta CDR3 regions, with RNA transcripts as the source. The primer set for the first-round RT-PCR of the TCR CDR3 was HTBI. TCRdb fed the multiplex PCR reads into MiXCR, producing one record per CDR3 protein. The sample yields roughly 420,000 distinct CDR3 sequences, 15% to 17% seen once. Material for sequencing was blood. Source of these receptors: a woman aged 18-30 years with Graves' hyperthyroidism.

The chain combines TRBV2 with TRBJ1-4; no firm D call. CDR3 length equals 15 residues. Germline V CDR1 and CDR2: SNHLY, FYNNEI. V was clipped by 8 bases and J by 0 bases, with 13 bases between them. CDR3 in amino acids: CASGSDGATNEKLFF. In nucleotides, the CDR3 is TGTGCCAGCGGGTCCGACGGGGCAACTAATGAAAAACTGTTTTTT.

There are a few counts of this clonotype. The chain links TRBV9 to TRBJ2-2, with 10 bases lining up with TRBD2. Germline V gives CDR1 SGDLS, CDR2 YYNGEE. The CDR3 is 16 amino acids. V gave up 3 bases and J gave up 4 bases; unmatched junction bases: 6. CDR3 coding DNA: TGTGCCAGCAGCGATAGCGGGGGGTCCCCCACCGGGGAGCTGTTTTTT. Amino acid sequence: CASSDSGGSPTGELFF.

This clonotype was seen many times. Relative to the germline gene, one junction end is altered; a read error may explain this. The chain's CDR3 is CASSLGSSYEQYF. CDR3 nucleotides: TGTGCCAGCAGCTTAGGGAGCTCCTACGAGCAGTACTTC. J is TRBJ2-7 and V is TRBV12-3 or TRBV12-4; possibly TRBD2 for D (5 bases). This CDR3 is built from 13 residues.

This clonotype was recorded at least ten times. The gene calls are TRBV4-1 and TRBJ2-7; 8 bases agree with TRBD2. The J segment lost 4 bases and the V segment lost 0 bases, leaving 5 bases of the junction unmatched. The CDR3 length is 15 residues. Germline assignment: CDR1 MGHRA and CDR2 YSYEKL. The chain's CDR3 is CASSQDGTRRYEQYF. CDR3 sequence (DNA): TGCGCCAGCAGCCAAGATGGGACTAGACGGTACGAGCAGTACTTC.

The gene calls are TRBV4-1 and TRBJ2-7; D gene uncertain. The germline CDR1 and CDR2 sequences are MGHRA and YSYEKL. The CDR3 loop spans 14 amino acids. V was clipped by 0 bases and J by 0 bases, with 6 bases between them. The CDR3 nucleotides are TGCGCCAGCAGCCAAGATCCGAACTCCTACGAGCAGTACTTC. Protein product: CASSQDPNSYEQYF.

The chain uses TRBV7-9 and TRBJ1-2, with a possible D match to TRBD1 (6 bases). There are 13 residues in the CDR3. V dropped 4 bases and J dropped 7 bases, with 13 bases sitting between them. Germline values: CDR1 SEHNR, CDR2 FQNEAQ (reference sequence). The CDR3 bases are TGTGCCAGCAGCTCGCAGGGGATCGCTGGCTACACCTTC. It specifies CASSSQGIAGYTF.

The chain couples TRBV20-1 to TRBJ2-3; no clear D gene. The CDR3 is 15 amino acids. The V gene lost 6 bases and the J gene lost 6 bases, with 22 bases spanning the gap. Germline V gene sequence: CDR1 DFQATT, CDR2 SNEGSKA (reference sequence). CDR3 nucleotide sequence: TGCAGTGCGGTTCCAGGCCAACGGCGGTCGGATACGCAGTATTTT. It is translated as CSAVPGQRRSDTQYF.

This clonotype was recorded many times. The genes are TRBV9 and TRBJ1-1; 10 bases align to TRBD1. J was trimmed by 11 bases and V by 4 bases; bases with no gene match: 17. The CDR3 is 16 amino acids. CDR1 is SGDLS, CDR2 YYNGEE, per germline. CDR3 coding DNA: TGTGCCAGCAGCCCCACGGAGGGACAGGGGCATGTGAAGGCTTTCTTT. Amino acids: CASSPTEGQGHVKAFF.

This clonotype was seen only a few times. The chain combines TRBV20-1 with TRBJ1-6, with 7 bases fitting TRBD1. Germline values: CDR1 DFQATT, CDR2 SNEGSKA (reference sequence). The V gene end was trimmed by 1 base and the J gene end by 8 bases; junction bases not matched to a gene: 5. This CDR3 comprises 14 residues. CDR3 sequence (DNA): TGCAGTGCTAGAGGACGGGACAGTTATTCACCCCTCCACTTT. It specifies CSARGRDSYSPLHF.

The chain has TRBV18 and TRBJ1-2; D not certain. The CDR3 has 13 amino acids. V lost 2 bases and J lost 0, with 4 bases in between. Germline V gene sequence: CDR1 KGHSH, CDR2 LQKENI. The CDR3 bases are TGTGCCAGCTCACCAGCCTCTAACTATGGCTACACCTTC. Its protein product is CASSPASNYGYTF.

The CDR3 region has the DNA TGTGCCAGCAGCCAAGCTTTAGGGGGAGCTAATGAAAAACTGTTTTTT. It yields the protein CASSQALGGANEKLFF. The V call is TRBV4-2, the J call TRBJ1-4; TRBD1 might be the D (6 bases). This CDR3 region has 16 residues. The V and J ends lost 1 base and 3 bases respectively, with 12 bases between them. Germline V gene lookup returns CDR1 LGHNA and CDR2 YNFKEQ.

At least ten counts were recorded for this clonotype. The chain links TRBV5-1 to TRBJ2-1, with unresolved D. The length of the CDR3 is 17 residues. V was trimmed by 4 bases and J by 2 bases, leaving 19 bases between them. Germline loops: CDR1 SGHRS, CDR2 YFSETQ. CDR3 region: CASSPLLSVSPYNEQFF. CDR3 bases: TGCGCCAGCAGCCCCCTGCTATCCGTAAGTCCCTACAATGAGCAGTTCTTC.

This clonotype has just a few counts. CDR3 in DNA: TGTGCCAGCAGCGTAGGTACAGGCCTTGAGCAGTACTTC. Translation: CASSVGTGLEQYF. The rearrangement joins TRBV9 to TRBJ2-7; perhaps TRBD1 as D (5 bases). The length of the CDR3 is 13 residues. CDR1 and CDR2 from the germline V gene are SGDLS and YYNGEE. Trimming shortened V by 0 bases and J by 7 bases, and 11 bases separated the two germline ends.

This clonotype has at least ten counts. This chain connects TRBV28 to TRBJ2-7, with TRBD2 as a possible D gene (5 bases). The V end lost 6 bases, the J end lost 4 bases, and 19 bases lay between the germline ends. There are 15 residues in the CDR3. CDR1 is MDHEN and CDR2 is SYDVKM in the germline V gene. The CDR3 protein is CASSPVVDSLYEQYF. The CDR3 bases are TGTGCCAGCAGCCCGGTGGTGGACTCCCTATACGAGCAGTACTTC.

There are a few counts of this clonotype. The rearrangement links TRBV6-5 to TRBJ1-1; D gene ambiguous. Trimming took 2 bases from V and 4 from J, leaving 8 bases between them. Germline CDR1 and CDR2: MNHEY and SVGAGI. This CDR3 spans 13 amino acids. The CDR3 sequence: CASSYRKGTEAFF. The CDR3 DNA reads as TGTGCCAGCAGTTACAGAAAGGGCACTGAAGCTTTCTTT.

The rearrangement links TRBV20-1 to TRBJ2-2; D is possibly TRBD2 (5 bases). The CDR3 loop spans 14 amino acids. V shed 3 bases and J shed 1 base, with 9 bases lying between them. The V gene's germline CDR1 is DFQATT and CDR2 SNEGSKA (reference sequence). The CDR3 bases are TGCAGTGCTAGGGTTGGAGGGAACACCGGGGAGCTGTTTTTT. This translates into CSARVGGNTGELFF.

This clonotype was detected many times. The rearrangement uses TRBV11-2 and TRBJ1-5, with 10 positions matching TRBD1. The V gene's germline CDR1 is SGHAT and CDR2 FQNNGV. The CDR3 runs 15 residues. V shed 1 base, J shed 5 bases, and the junction held 2 bases outside the gene matches. The CDR3 DNA reads as TGTGCCAGCAGCTTAGGGACAGGGGGATATCAGCCCCAGCATTTT. Protein product: CASSLGTGGYQPQHF. Looking up the rest from reference TRBV11-2 and TRBJ1-5 gives the full variable domain: EAGVAQSPRYKIIEKRQSVAFWCNPISGHATLYWYQQILGQGPKLLIQFQNNGVVDDSQLPKDRFSAERLKGVDSTLKIQPAKLEDSAVYLCASSLGTGGYQPQHFGDGTRLSIL.

On this clonotype: This may be a read error: a much more frequent sequence differs by one nucleotide. The gene calls are TRBV20-1 and TRBJ2-1, with no clear D. V lost 5 bases, J lost 7 bases, and 18 bases lay in between. Per the germline V gene, CDR1 is DFQATT and CDR2 is SNEGSKA (reference sequence). The CDR3 has 14 amino acids. The CDR3 DNA follows: TGCAGTGCTCCCCTGTCAGCAGATGGGAATGAGCAGTTCTTC. Amino acid sequence: CSAPLSADGNEQFF.

This chain joins TRBV6-2 or TRBV6-3 and TRBJ1-3; D gene ambiguous. V was cut by 0 bases and J by 0 bases, with 6 bases left in between. In germline, CDR1 is MNHEY, CDR2 SVGEGT. This CDR3 has 15 amino acids. CDR3 amino acids: CASSYSAYSGNTIYF. In DNA form, the CDR3 reads TGTGCCAGCAGTTACTCGGCCTACTCTGGAAACACCATATATTTT.

The rearrangement joins TRBV24-1 to TRBJ2-5; 9 nucleotides align to TRBD2. V lost 5 bases to trimming and J lost 3 bases; unmatched junction nucleotides: 6. This CDR3 is built from 15 residues. Germline CDR1 KGHDR, CDR2 SFDVKD. The CDR3 region is CATSAGGRAEETQYF. The DNA of the CDR3 is TGTGCCACCAGTGCTGGCGGGAGGGCCGAAGAGACCCAGTACTTC.

This sequence joins TRBV7-2 and TRBJ2-3; D gene uncertain. The germline CDR1 and CDR2 sequences are SGHTA and FQGNSA. V gave up 1 base and J gave up 2 bases, with 7 bases separating them. This CDR3 comprises 14 residues. The CDR3 protein is CASSLVMVTDTQYF. The CDR3 coding sequence is TGTGCCAGCAGCTTAGTTATGGTCACAGATACGCAGTATTTT.

This clonotype was detected a few times. The CDR3 bases are TGTGCCAGCAGCTGGGACAGGGGCGGGCTGTTTTTT. Its translation: CASSWDRGGLFF. The chain uses TRBV6-1 and TRBJ2-2, with 10 positions matching TRBD1. The CDR3 consists of 12 residues. Germline assignment: CDR1 MNHNS and CDR2 SASEGT. Germline trimming cut 6 bases from V and 13 bases from J; bases unmatched to any gene: 5.

The chain is built from TRBV7-8 and TRBJ1-5; TRBD1 is a possible D gene (6 bases). The V gene's germline CDR1 is SGHVS and CDR2 FQNEAQ. This CDR3 region has 14 residues. The V end was cut by 8 bases, the J end by 0 bases, with 11 bases between. DNA for the CDR3: TGTGCCAGCGACTACAGGGTTAGCAATCAGCCCCAGCATTTT. It encodes CASDYRVSNQPQHF.

This clonotype was detected many times. V gene TRBV27 combines with J gene TRBJ1-5; 7 bases match TRBD1. The germline gives CDR1 MNHEY, CDR2 SMNVEV (reference sequence). This CDR3 is built from 16 residues. J gave up 3 bases and V 1 base, and 6 bases lay outside the gene matches. The CDR3 is CASSLYPQGNNQPQHF. In DNA, the CDR3 is TGTGCCAGCAGTTTATACCCACAGGGGAACAATCAGCCCCAGCATTTT.

This clonotype was found a few times. Mismatch with germline at one junction end may stem from a read error. V gene TRBV7-7 combines with J gene TRBJ2-2, with 9 nucleotides matching TRBD1. Per germline, CDR1 SSHAT and CDR2 FNYEAQ (reference sequence). The CDR3 is 14 residues long. DNA for the CDR3: TGTGCTAGCAGCATACAGGGGGCCAGCGGGGAGCTGTTTTTT. Its translation is CASSIQGASGELFF.

This clonotype appeared many times. The chain uses TRBV12-3 or TRBV12-4 and TRBJ1-3; TRBD1 aligns across 9 bases. The CDR3 is 16 amino acids. Germline trimming cut 5 bases from V and 3 bases from J; bases unmatched to any gene: 8. The CDR3 nucleotides are TGTGCCAGCAGTCTGGCTACAGGGGGCTTTGGAAACACCATATATTTT. Translation: CASSLATGGFGNTIYF.